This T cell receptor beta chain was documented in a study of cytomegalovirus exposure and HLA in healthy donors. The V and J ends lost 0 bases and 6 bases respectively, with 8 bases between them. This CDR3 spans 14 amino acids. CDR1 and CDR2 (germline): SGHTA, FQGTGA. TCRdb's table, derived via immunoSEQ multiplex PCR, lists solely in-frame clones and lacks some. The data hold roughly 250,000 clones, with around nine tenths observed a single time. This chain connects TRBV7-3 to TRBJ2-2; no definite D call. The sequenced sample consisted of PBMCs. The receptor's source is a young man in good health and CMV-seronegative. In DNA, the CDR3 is TGTGCCAGCAGCTTAACCGGGTCCGCCGGGGAGCTGTTTTTT. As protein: CASSLTGSAGELFF.